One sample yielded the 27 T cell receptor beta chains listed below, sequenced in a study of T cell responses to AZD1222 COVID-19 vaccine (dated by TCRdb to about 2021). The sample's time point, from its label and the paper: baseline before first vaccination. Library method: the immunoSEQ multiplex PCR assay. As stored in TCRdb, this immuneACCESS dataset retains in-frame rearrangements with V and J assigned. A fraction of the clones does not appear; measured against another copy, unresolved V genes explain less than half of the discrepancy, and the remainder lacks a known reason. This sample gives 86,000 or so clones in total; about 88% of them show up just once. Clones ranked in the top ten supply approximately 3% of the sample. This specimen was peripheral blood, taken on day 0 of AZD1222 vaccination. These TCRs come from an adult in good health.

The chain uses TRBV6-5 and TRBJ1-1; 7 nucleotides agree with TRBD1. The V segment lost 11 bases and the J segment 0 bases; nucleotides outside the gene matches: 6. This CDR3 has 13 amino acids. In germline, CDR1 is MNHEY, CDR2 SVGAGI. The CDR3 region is CACWDSLNTEAFF. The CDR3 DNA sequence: TGTGCCTGTTGGGACAGCTTGAACACTGAAGCTTTCTTT.

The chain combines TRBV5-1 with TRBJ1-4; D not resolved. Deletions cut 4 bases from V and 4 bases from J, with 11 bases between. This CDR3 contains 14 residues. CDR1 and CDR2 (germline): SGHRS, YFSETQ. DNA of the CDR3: TGCGCCAGCAGCCCTAGGACGGATAATGAAAAACTGTTTTTT. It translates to CASSPRTDNEKLFF.

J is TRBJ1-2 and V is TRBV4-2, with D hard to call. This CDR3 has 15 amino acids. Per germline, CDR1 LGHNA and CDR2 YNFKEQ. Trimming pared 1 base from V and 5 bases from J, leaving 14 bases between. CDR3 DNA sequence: TGTGCCAGCAGCCAAGTCCTAGGAAACGGGTATGGCTACACCTTC. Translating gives CASSQVLGNGYGYTF.

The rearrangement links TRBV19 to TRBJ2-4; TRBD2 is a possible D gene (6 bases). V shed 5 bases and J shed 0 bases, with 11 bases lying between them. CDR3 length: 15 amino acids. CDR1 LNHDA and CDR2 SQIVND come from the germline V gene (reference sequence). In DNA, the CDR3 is TGTGCCAGTAGTCCCTCCGGGGGAGCCAAAAACATTCAGTACTTC. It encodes CASSPSGGAKNIQYF.

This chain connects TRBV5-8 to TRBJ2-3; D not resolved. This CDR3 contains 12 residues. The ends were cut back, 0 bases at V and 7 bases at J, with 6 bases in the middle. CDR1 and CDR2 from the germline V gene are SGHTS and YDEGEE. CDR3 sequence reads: CASSLDSNTQYF. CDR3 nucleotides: TGTGCCAGCAGCTTGGACAGTAATACGCAGTATTTT.

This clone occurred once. The CDR3 DNA sequence: TGTGCCAGCAGTTACGGGGGAGGAAACACAGATACGCAGTATTTT. It yields the protein CASSYGGGNTDTQYF. The rearrangement links TRBV6-2 or TRBV6-3 to TRBJ2-3, with D perhaps matching TRBD2 (6 bases). V shed 2 bases and J shed 2 bases, with 11 bases lying between them. The CDR3 extends over 15 amino acids. Germline V gene data show CDR1 as MNHEY and CDR2 as SVGEGT.

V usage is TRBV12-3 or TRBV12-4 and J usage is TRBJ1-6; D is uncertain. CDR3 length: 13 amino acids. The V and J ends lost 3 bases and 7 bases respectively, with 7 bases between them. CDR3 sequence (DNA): TGTGCCAGCAGTTTCGGGGAAAATTCACCCCTCCACTTT. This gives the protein CASSFGENSPLHF.

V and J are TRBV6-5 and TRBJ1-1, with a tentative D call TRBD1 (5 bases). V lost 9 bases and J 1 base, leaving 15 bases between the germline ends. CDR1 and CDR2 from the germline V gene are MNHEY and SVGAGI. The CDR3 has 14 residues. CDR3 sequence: CASATVGENTEAFF. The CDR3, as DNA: TGTGCCAGTGCAACCGTGGGGGAGAACACTGAAGCTTTCTTT.

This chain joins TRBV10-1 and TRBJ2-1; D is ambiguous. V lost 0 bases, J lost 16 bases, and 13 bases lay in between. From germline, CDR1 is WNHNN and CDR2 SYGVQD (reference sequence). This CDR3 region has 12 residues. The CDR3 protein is CASSESGLRTFF. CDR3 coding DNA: TGCGCCAGCAGTGAGTCTGGGCTAAGAACCTTCTTC.

The CDR3, as DNA: TGCGCCAGCAGCTTCGACCCGGGACAGGGTACCGGGGAGCTGTTTTTT. Protein: CASSFDPGQGTGELFF. The chain links TRBV5-1 to TRBJ2-2; 9 nucleotides agree with TRBD1. The V segment lost 2 bases and the J segment 5 bases; nucleotides outside the gene matches: 7. Germline lookup yields CDR1 SGHRS and CDR2 YFSETQ. The length of the CDR3 is 16 residues.

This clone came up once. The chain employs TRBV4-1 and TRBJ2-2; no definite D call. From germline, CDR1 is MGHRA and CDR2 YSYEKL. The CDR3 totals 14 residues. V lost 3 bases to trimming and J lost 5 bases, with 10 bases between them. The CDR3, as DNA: TGCGCCAGCAGCCAGCCTGGCCGAACCGGGGAGCTGTTTTTT. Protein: CASSQPGRTGELFF.

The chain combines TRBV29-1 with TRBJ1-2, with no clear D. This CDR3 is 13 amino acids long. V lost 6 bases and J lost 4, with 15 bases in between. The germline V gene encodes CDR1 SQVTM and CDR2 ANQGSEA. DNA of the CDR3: TGCAGCGTCCCGACATCCGCTCTCTATGGCTACACCTTC. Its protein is CSVPTSALYGYTF.

The chain's CDR3 is CASLRDSNQPQHF. The CDR3 nucleotides read TGTGCCAGCCTAAGGGATAGCAATCAGCCCCAGCATTTT. The chain carries TRBV2 and TRBJ1-5; D not certain. Trimming removed 8 bases at V and 0 bases at J, with 8 bases between. The germline V gene has CDR1 SNHLY and CDR2 FYNNEI. The CDR3 extends over 13 amino acids.

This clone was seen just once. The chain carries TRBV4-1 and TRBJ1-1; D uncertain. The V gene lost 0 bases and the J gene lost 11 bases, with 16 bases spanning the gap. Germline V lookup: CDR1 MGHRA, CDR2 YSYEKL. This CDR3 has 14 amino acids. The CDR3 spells CASSQDLSGEDAFF. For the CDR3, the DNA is TGCGCCAGCAGCCAAGATCTTTCCGGGGAGGACGCTTTCTTT.

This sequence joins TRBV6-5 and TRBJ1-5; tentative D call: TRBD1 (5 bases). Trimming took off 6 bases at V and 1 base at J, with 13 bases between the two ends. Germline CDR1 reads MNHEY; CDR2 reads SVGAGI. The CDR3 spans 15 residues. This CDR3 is CASRPGSGSNQPQHF. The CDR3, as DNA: TGTGCCAGCAGACCAGGGTCCGGGAGCAATCAGCCCCAGCATTTT.

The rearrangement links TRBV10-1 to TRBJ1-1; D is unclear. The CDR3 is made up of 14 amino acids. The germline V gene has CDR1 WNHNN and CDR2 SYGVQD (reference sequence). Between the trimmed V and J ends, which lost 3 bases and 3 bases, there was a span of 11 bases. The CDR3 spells CASSEAPRDTEAFF. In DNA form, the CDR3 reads TGCGCCAGCAGTGAAGCCCCCCGGGACACTGAAGCTTTCTTT.

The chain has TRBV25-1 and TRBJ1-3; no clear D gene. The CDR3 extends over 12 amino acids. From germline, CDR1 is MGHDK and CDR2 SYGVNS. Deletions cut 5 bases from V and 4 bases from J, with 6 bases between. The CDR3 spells CASSQQGNTIYF. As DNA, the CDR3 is TGTGCCAGCAGTCAACAGGGAAACACCATATATTTT.

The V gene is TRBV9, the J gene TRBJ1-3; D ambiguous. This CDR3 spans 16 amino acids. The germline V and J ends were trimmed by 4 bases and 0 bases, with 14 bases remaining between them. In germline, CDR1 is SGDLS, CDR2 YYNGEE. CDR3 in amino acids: CASSPSGPRSGNTIYF. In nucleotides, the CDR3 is TGTGCCAGCAGCCCCAGCGGACCGCGCTCTGGAAACACCATATATTTT.

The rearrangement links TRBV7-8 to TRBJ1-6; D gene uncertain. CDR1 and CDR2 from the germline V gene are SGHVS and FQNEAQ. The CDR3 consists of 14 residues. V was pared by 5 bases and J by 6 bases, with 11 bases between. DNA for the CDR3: TGTGCCAGCAGCCTGGGGTGGGCTAATTCACCCCTCCACTTT. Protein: CASSLGWANSPLHF.

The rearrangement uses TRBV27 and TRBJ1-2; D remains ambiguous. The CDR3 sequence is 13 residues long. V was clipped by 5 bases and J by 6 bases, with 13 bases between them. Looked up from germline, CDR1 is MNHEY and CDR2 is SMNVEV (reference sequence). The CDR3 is CASSLSGWDGYTF. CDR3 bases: TGTGCCAGCAGTCTTTCCGGGTGGGATGGCTACACCTTC.

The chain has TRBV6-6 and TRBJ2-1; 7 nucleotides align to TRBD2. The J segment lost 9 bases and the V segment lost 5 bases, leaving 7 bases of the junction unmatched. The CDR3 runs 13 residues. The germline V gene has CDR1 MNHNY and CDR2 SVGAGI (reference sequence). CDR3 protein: CASSQRLAVEQFF. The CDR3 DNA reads TGTGCCAGCAGTCAGCGACTAGCTGTTGAGCAGTTCTTC.

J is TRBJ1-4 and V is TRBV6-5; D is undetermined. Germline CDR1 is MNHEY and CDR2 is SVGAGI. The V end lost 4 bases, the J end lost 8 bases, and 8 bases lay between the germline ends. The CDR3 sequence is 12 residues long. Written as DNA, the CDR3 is TGTGCCAGCAGTTTCCCGGGGGAAAAACTGTTTTTT. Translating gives CASSFPGEKLFF.

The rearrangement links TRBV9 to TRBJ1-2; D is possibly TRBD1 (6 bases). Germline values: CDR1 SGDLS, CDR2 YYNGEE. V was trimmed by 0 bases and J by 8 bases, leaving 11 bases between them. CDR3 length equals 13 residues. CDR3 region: CASSVAQGHGYTF. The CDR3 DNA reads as TGTGCCAGCAGCGTAGCGCAGGGGCACGGCTACACCTTC.

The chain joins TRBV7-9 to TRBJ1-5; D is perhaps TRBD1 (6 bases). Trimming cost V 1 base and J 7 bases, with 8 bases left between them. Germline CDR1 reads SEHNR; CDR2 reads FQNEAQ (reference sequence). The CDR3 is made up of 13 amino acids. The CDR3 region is CASSLEGGQPQHF. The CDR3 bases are TGTGCCAGCAGCTTAGAGGGGGGGCAGCCCCAGCATTTT.

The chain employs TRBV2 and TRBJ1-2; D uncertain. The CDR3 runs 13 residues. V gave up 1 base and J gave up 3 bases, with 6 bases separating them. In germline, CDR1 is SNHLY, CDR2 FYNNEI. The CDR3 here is CASSEGQYYGYTF. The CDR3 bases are TGTGCCAGCAGTGAAGGGCAGTACTATGGCTACACCTTC.

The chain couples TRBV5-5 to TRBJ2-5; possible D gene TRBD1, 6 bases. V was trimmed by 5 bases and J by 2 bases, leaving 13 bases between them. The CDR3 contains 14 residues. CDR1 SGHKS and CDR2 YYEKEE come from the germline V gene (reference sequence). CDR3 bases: TGTGCCAGCAGAAGGTTTGACAGGCAAGAGACCCAGTACTTC. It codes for CASRRFDRQETQYF.

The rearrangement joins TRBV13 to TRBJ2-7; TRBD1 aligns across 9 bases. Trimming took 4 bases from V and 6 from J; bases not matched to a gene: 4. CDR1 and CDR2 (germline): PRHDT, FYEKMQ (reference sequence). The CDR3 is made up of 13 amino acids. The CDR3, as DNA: TGTGCCAGCAGCTGGACAGGGGTAGGCGAGCAGTACTTC. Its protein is CASSWTGVGEQYF. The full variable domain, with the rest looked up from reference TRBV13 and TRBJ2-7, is AAGVIQSPRHLIKEKRETATLKCYPIPRHDTVYWYQQGPGQDPQFLISFYEKMQSDKGSIPDRFSAQQFSDYHSELNMSSLELGDSALYFCASSWTGVGEQYFGPGTRLTVT.